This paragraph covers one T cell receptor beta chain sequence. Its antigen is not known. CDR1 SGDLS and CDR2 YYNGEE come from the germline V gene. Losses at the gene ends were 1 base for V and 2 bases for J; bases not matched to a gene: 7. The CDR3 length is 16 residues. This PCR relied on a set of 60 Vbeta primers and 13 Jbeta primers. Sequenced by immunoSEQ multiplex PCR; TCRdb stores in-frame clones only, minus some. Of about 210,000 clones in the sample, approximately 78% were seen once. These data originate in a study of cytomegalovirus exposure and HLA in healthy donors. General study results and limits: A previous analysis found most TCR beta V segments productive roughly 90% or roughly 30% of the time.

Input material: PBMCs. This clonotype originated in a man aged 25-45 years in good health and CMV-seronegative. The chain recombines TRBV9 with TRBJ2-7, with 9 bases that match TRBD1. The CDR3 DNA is TGTGCCAGCAGCGTAACTCCGGGACAGGGACCCTACGAGCAGTACTTC. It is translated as CASSVTPGQGPYEQYF.